This passage covers 12 T cell receptor beta chains from one sample sequenced in a study of cytomegalovirus exposure and HLA in healthy donors. Both 60 Vbeta primers and 13 Jbeta primers went into the PCR. Using immunoSEQ multiplex PCR, the repertoire was profiled, and TCRdb retains in-frame clones only, with some absent. The sample holds 120,000 or so clones, approximately 78% seen once. Sequencing input: PBMCs. Receptors originate from a woman in her 40s in good health and CMV-seropositive.

J is TRBJ1-2 and V is TRBV6-1, with D possibly being TRBD1 (6 bases). Trimming took off 7 bases at V and 4 bases at J, with 16 bases between the two ends. The CDR3 extends over 14 amino acids. Looked up from germline, CDR1 is MNHNS and CDR2 is SASEGT. CDR3 coding DNA: TGTGCCAGCACCCACGGGGGGGGCGGCTATGGCTACACCTTC. Its translation: CASTHGGGGYGYTF.

The chain uses TRBV7-2 and TRBJ1-2, with 8 bases matching TRBD1. Germline lookup yields CDR1 SGHTA and CDR2 FQGNSA. Trimming removed 5 bases from V and 7 bases from J; junction bases left unmatched: 12. The CDR3 has 15 amino acids. The CDR3 sequence: CASSLSGRGQVGYTF. In DNA, the CDR3 is TGTGCCAGCAGCCTTAGTGGCAGGGGGCAAGTTGGCTACACCTTC.

In DNA, the CDR3 is TGTGCCAGCAGCCAGCCGCAGGGGGCGTATGGCTACACCTTC. It encodes CASSQPQGAYGYTF. V usage is TRBV7-9 and J usage is TRBJ1-2; 8 positions match TRBD1. The CDR3 length is 14 residues. V dropped 5 bases and J dropped 5; count of bases not matched to a gene: 7. Germline CDR1 reads SEHNR; CDR2 reads FQNEAQ (reference sequence). The full variable domain, completed using reference TRBV7-9 and TRBJ1-2, is DTGVSQNPRHKITKRGQNVTFRCDPISEHNRLYWYRQTLGQGPEFLTYFQNEAQLEKSRLLSDRFSAERPKGSFSTLEIQRTEQGDSAMYLCASSQPQGAYGYTFGSGTRLTVV.

The chain uses TRBV18 and TRBJ1-2, with TRBD1 as a possible D gene (6 bases). CDR1 is KGHSH, CDR2 LQKENI, per germline. The CDR3 covers 15 residues. V dropped 2 bases and J dropped 4 bases, with 14 bases sitting between them. The CDR3 reads CASSPILDSLYGYTF. CDR3 sequence (DNA): TGTGCCAGCTCACCAATCTTGGACAGCCTCTATGGCTACACCTTC.

This rearrangement joins TRBV2 to TRBJ1-5, with 7 bases that match TRBD1. The CDR3 totals 17 residues. Germline trimming cut 3 bases from V and 5 bases from J; bases unmatched to any gene: 13. Per germline, CDR1 SNHLY and CDR2 FYNNEI. In DNA, the CDR3 is TGTGCCAGCAGTGATATCGGAGTCGGCAGGGGGGATCAGCCCCAGCATTTT. Amino acid sequence: CASSDIGVGRGDQPQHF. Full variable domain (missing parts from reference TRBV2 and TRBJ1-5): EPEVTQTPSHQVTQMGQEVILRCVPISNHLYFYWYRQILGQKVEFLVSFYNNEISEKSEIFDDQFSVERPDGSNFTLKIRSTKLEDSAMYFCASSDIGVGRGDQPQHFGDGTRLSIL.

The chain combines TRBV6-5 with TRBJ1-5; 7 bases map to TRBD1. CDR3 length equals 15 residues. The germline V gene has CDR1 MNHEY and CDR2 SVGAGI. V lost 0 bases to trimming and J lost 2 bases; unmatched junction nucleotides: 1. The CDR3 DNA is TGTGCCAGCAGTTACTCCGGGACAGGCAATCAGCCCCAGCATTTT. Its translation is CASSYSGTGNQPQHF.

This clone was picked up a small number of times. This chain uses TRBV7-8 with TRBJ1-5; weak D call: TRBD1 (6 bases). The germline V gene has CDR1 SGHVS and CDR2 FQNEAQ. This CDR3 spans 14 amino acids. Trimming left V 3 bases short and J 6 bases short, with 12 bases between. In DNA, the CDR3 is TGTGCCAGCAGCTTTGGACAGATGGGTCAGCCCCAGCATTTT. Its protein product is CASSFGQMGQPQHF.

The chain couples TRBV6-1 to TRBJ1-1; TRBD1 might be the D (5 bases). The CDR3 loop spans 15 amino acids. Germline values: CDR1 MNHNS, CDR2 SASEGT. V was pared by 1 base and J by 3 bases, with 12 bases between. The CDR3 bases are TGTGCCAGCAGTGAAGTGGTGTCGGGGGACACTGAAGCTTTCTTT. Residues: CASSEVVSGDTEAFF.

The chain employs TRBV5-4 and TRBJ2-7, with 7 bases lining up with TRBD2. The germline V gene encodes CDR1 SGHNT and CDR2 YYREEE (reference sequence). CDR3 length: 15 amino acids. V was pared by 4 bases and J by 0 bases, with 7 bases of the junction left unmatched. DNA for the CDR3: TGTGCCAGCAGCCACAGCACTAGCGTCTCCTACGAGCAGTACTTC. This codes for CASSHSTSVSYEQYF.

The rearrangement joins TRBV4-2 to TRBJ2-4; 10 bases are shared with TRBD2. Trimming removed 0 bases from V and 0 bases from J; junction bases left unmatched: 11. Germline-derived CDR1 and CDR2 are LGHNA and YNFKEQ. The CDR3 has 20 amino acids. The DNA of the CDR3 is TGTGCCAGCAGCCAAGAGAGGTCGGAGCGGGGGGGCCTAGCCAAAAACATTCAGTACTTC. Translated: CASSQERSERGGLAKNIQYF.

This clone was observed at least ten times. The chain carries TRBV27 and TRBJ2-2, with TRBD2 matching over 10 bases. Germline-derived CDR1 and CDR2 are MNHEY and SMNVEV (reference sequence). The CDR3 totals 16 residues. V shed 4 bases, J shed 6 bases, and the junction held 8 bases outside the gene matches. CDR3 residues: CASSSAWSGGAGELFF. The CDR3, as DNA: TGTGCCAGCAGTTCTGCGTGGAGCGGGGGGGCCGGGGAGCTGTTTTTT.

The chain links TRBV7-2 to TRBJ1-5; D is possibly TRBD1 (6 bases). V was shortened by 1 base and J by 2 bases, with 15 bases between the two germline ends. Germline-derived CDR1 and CDR2 are SGHTA and FQGNSA. This CDR3 has 17 residues. In DNA form, the CDR3 reads TGTGCCAGCAGCTTAGATTCGGGGGGCCGGGGCAATCAGCCCCAGCATTTT. Its protein is CASSLDSGGRGNQPQHF.